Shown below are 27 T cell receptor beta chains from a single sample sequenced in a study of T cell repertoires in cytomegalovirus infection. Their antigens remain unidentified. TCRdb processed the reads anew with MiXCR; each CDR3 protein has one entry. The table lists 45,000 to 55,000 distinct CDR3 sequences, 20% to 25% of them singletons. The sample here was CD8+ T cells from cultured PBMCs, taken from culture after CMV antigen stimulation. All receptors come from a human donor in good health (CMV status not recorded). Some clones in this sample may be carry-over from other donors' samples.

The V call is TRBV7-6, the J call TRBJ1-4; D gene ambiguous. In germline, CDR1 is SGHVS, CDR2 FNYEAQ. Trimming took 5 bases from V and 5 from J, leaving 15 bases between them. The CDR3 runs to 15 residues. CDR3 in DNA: TGTGCCAGCAGCCAAGCGGTGGATGGAAATGAAAAACTGTTTTTT. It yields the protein CASSQAVDGNEKLFF.

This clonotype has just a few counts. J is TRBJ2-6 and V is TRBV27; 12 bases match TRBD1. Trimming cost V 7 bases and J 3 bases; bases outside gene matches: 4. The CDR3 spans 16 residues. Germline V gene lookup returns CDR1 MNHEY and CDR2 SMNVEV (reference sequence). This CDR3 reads CASTRDRGRGANVLTF. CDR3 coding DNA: TGTGCCAGCACCCGGGACAGGGGGCGTGGGGCCAACGTCCTGACTTTC.

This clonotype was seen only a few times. Written as DNA, the CDR3 is TGTGCCAGCAGCTCCGCCCGGAGGGGCGGGAGCTCCTACAATGAGCAGTTCTTC. This codes for CASSSARRGGSSYNEQFF. The chain joins TRBV9 to TRBJ2-1; 7 nucleotides line up with TRBD2. The germline V gene has CDR1 SGDLS and CDR2 YYNGEE. Trimming removed 4 bases from V and 0 bases from J; junction bases left unmatched: 13. The CDR3 length is 18 residues.

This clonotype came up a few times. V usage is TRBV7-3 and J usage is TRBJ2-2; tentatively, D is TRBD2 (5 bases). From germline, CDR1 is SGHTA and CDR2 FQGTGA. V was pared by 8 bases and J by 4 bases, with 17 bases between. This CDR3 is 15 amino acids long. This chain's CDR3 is CASRGVGETTGELFF. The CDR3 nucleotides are TGTGCCAGCCGCGGTGTCGGGGAGACCACCGGGGAGCTGTTTTTT.

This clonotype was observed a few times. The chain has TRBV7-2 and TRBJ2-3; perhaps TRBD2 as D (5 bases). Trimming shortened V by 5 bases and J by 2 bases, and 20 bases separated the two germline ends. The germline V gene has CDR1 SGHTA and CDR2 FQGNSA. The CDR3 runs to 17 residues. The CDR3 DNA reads TGTGCCAGCAGCCCTGGGAGAGGTAGCTGGTACACAGATACGCAGTATTTT. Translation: CASSPGRGSWYTDTQYF.

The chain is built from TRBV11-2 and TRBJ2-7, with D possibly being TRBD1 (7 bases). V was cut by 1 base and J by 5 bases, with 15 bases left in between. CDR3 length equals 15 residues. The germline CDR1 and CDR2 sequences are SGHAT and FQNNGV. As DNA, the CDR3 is TGTGCCAGCAGCTTAGTTCCAGGGGGGTCCCACGAGCAGTACTTC. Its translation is CASSLVPGGSHEQYF.

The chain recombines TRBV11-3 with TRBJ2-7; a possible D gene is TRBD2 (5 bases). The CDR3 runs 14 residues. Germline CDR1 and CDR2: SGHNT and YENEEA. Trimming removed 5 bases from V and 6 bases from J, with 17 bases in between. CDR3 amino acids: CASSPSEREGEQYF. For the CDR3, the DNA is TGTGCCAGCAGCCCCTCAGAGAGGGAAGGCGAGCAGTACTTC.

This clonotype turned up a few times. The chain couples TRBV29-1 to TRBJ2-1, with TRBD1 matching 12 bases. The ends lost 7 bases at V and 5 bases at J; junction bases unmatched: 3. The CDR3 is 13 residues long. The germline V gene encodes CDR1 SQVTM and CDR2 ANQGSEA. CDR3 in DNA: TGCAGCGGGGGGACAGGGGGCCACAATGAGCAGTTCTTC. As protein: CSGGTGGHNEQFF.

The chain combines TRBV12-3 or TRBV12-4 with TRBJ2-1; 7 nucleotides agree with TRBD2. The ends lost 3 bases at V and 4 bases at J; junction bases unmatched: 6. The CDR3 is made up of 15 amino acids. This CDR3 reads CASSFGGSLYNEQFF. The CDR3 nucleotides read TGTGCCAGCAGTTTTGGCGGGAGCCTATACAATGAGCAGTTCTTC.

The CDR3 spells CASSPLAVPGHEQFF. CDR3 sequence (DNA): TGTGCCAGTAGTCCACTAGCGGTGCCGGGCCATGAGCAGTTCTTC. V usage is TRBV19 and J usage is TRBJ2-1, with 8 bases aligning to TRBD2. This CDR3 contains 15 residues. Germline V gene sequence: CDR1 LNHDA, CDR2 SQIVND (reference sequence). V dropped 5 bases and J dropped 8; count of bases not matched to a gene: 11. Full variable domain (missing parts from reference TRBV19 and TRBJ2-1): DGGITQSPKYLFRKEGQNVTLSCEQNLNHDAMYWYRQDPGQGLRLIYYSQIVNDFQKGDIAEGYSVSREKKESFPLTVTSAQKNPTAFYLCASSPLAVPGHEQFFGPGTRLTVL.

Written as DNA, the CDR3 is TGTGCCAGCAGTTTCAGCGGGATTGGCACAGATACGCAGTATTTT. Translated, it gives CASSFSGIGTDTQYF. This chain joins TRBV27 and TRBJ2-3; 7 bases are shared with TRBD2. The V gene end was trimmed by 3 bases and the J gene end by 1 base; junction bases not matched to a gene: 4. CDR3 length equals 15 residues. The germline gives CDR1 MNHEY, CDR2 SMNVEV (reference sequence).

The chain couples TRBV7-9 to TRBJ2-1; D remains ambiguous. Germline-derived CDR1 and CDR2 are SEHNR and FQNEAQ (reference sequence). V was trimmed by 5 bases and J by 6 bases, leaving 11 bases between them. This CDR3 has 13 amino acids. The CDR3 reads CASSPRRSNEQFF. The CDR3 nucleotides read TGTGCCAGCAGCCCTCGTAGGTCCAATGAGCAGTTCTTC.

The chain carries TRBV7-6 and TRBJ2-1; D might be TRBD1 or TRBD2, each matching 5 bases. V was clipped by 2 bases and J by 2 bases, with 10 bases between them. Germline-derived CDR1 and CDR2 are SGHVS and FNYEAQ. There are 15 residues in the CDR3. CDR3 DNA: TGTGCCAGCAGCTTATTGATGGGACCCTACAATGAGCAGTTCTTC. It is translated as CASSLLMGPYNEQFF.

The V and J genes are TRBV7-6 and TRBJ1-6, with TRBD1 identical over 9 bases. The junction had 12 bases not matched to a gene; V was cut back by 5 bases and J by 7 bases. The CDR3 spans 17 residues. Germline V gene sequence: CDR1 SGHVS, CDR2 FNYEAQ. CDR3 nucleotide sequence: TGTGCCAGCAGCGAGGGACAGGGCCCAAAGTACAATTCACCCCTCCACTTT. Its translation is CASSEGQGPKYNSPLHF.

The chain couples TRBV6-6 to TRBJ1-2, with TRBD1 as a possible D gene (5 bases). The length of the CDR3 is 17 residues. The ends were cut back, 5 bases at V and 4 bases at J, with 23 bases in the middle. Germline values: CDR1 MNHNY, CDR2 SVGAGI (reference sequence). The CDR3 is CASSDGGLTLTLYGYTF. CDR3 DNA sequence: TGTGCCAGCAGTGATGGGGGACTGACCCTGACTCTCTATGGCTACACCTTC.

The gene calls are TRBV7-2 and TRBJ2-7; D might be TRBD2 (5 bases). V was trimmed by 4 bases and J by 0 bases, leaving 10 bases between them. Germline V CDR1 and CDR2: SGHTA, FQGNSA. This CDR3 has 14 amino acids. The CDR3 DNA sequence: TGTGCCAGCAGCTATAGCGACGCCTCCTACGAGCAGTACTTC. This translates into CASSYSDASYEQYF.

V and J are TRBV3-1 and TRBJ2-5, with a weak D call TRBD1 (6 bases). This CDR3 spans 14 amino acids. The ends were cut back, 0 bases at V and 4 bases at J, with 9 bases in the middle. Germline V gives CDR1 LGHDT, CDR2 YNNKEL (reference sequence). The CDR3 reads CASSQEWTAETQYF. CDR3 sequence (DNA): TGTGCCAGCAGCCAAGAATGGACAGCAGAGACCCAGTACTTC.

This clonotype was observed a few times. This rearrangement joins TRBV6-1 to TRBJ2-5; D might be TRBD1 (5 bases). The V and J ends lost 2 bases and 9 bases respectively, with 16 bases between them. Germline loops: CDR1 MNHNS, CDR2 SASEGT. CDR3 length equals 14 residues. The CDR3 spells CASSELQGRSAQYF. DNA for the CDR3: TGTGCCAGCAGTGAACTTCAGGGCCGGTCGGCCCAGTACTTC.

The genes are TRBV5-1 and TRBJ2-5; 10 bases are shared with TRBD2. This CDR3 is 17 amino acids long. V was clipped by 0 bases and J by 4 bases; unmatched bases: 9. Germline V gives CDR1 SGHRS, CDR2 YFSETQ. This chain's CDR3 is CASSLVASGRVGETQYF. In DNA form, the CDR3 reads TGCGCCAGCAGCTTGGTCGCTAGCGGGAGAGTGGGAGAGACCCAGTACTTC.

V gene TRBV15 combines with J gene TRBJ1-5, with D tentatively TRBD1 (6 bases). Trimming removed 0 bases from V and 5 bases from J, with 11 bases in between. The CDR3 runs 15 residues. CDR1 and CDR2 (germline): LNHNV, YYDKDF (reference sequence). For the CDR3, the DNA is TGTGCCACCAGCAGAGATAAAAGGGGGGATCAGCCCCAGCATTTT. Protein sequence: CATSRDKRGDQPQHF.

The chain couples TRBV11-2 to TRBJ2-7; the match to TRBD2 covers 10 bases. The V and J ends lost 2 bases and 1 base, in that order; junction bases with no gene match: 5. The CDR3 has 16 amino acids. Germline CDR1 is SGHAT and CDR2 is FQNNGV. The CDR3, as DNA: TGTGCCAGCAGCTTAAACCCGGGACTAGCGTCCTACGAGCAGTACTTC. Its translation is CASSLNPGLASYEQYF.

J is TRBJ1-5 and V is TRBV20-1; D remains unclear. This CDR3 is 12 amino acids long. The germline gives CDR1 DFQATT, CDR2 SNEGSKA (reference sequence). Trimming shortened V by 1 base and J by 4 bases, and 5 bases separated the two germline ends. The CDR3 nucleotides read TGCAGTGCTAGAGTTGAGAATCAGCCCCAGCATTTT. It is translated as CSARVENQPQHF.

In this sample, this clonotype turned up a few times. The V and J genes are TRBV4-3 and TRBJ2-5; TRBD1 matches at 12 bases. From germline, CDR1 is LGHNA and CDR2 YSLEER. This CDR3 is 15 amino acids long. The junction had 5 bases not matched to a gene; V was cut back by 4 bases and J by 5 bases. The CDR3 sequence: CASSRGTGGLETQYF. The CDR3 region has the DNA TGCGCCAGCAGCCGCGGGACAGGGGGCTTGGAGACCCAGTACTTC.

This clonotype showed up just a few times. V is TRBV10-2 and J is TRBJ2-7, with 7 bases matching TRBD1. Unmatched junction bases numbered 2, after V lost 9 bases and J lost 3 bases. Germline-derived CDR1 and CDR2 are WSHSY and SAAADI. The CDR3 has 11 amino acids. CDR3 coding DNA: TGCGCCAGTTGGGACAGCTACGAGCAGTACTTC. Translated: CASWDSYEQYF.

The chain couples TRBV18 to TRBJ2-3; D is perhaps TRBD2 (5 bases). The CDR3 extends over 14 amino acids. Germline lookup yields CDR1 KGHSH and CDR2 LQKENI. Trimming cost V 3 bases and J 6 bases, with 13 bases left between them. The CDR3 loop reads CASSPDSLPDTQYF. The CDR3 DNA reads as TGTGCCAGCTCACCGGACTCTCTCCCGGATACGCAGTATTTT.

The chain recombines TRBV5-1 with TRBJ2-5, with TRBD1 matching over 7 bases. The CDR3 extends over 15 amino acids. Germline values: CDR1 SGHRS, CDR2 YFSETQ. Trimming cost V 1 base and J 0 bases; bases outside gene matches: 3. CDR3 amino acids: CASSLWGQYQETQYF. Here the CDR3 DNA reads TGCGCCAGCAGCTTGTGGGGACAGTACCAAGAGACCCAGTACTTC.

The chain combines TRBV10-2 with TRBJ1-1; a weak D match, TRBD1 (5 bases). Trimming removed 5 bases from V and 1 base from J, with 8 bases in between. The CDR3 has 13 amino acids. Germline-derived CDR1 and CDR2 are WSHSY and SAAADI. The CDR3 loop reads CASSPQENTEAFF. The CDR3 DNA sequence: TGCGCCAGCAGTCCACAGGAGAACACTGAAGCTTTCTTT.